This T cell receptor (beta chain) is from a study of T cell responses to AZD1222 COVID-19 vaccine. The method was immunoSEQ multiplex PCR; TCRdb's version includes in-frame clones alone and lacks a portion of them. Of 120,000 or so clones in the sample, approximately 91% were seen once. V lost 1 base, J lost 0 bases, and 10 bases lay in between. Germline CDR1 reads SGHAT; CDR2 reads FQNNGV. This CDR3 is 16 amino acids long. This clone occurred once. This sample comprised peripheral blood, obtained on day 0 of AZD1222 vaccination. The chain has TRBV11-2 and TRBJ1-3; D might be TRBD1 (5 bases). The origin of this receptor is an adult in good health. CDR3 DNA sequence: TGTGCCAGCAGCTTAGTGGGACGAGTCTCTGGAAACACCATATATTTT. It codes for CASSLVGRVSGNTIYF.